The rows below give T cell receptor beta chains drawn from one sample of a study of OX40 agonist ivuxolimab in advanced cancers. Using immunoSEQ multiplex PCR, the repertoire was profiled, and TCRdb retains in-frame clones only, with some absent. Here the sample spans 40,000 to 45,000 clones, roughly 81% being singletons. The sequenced sample was CD4+ or CD8+ T cells sorted from blood, obtained in a trial of the OX40 agonist ivuxolimab. All receptors derive from an adult with an advanced solid tumor such as melanoma, head and neck, liver or kidney cancer. The CDR3 runs from the conserved cysteine through the conserved F or W. Each record gives: V gene, clone size, J gene, D gene, CDR3 DNA, CDR3 protein. D genes are given only for firm matches. Size is stated for part of the rows, as once, few or many counts, or as a class when the clone is expanded.

>TRBV6-5|-|TRBJ1-2|-
TGTGCCAGCAGTTACGGGGCAGGGTCAAACTATGGCTACACCTTC
CASSYGAGSNYGYTF
>TRBV7-9|once|TRBJ1-1|-
TGTGCCAGCAGCTTATTGAGGGGGATGAACACTGAAGCTTTCTTT
CASSLLRGMNTEAFF
>TRBV12-5|-|TRBJ2-7|TRBD1
TGTGCTAGTGGTTTGGTACAGAGGGGGCCCTACGAGCAGTACTTC
CASGLVQRGPYEQYF
>TRBV4-3|medium-sized|TRBJ1-2|-
TGCGCCAGCAGCCAAGTAGGGCAGGGGAATGGGGGCTACACCTTC
CASSQVGQGNGGYTF
>TRBV19|-|TRBJ1-2|-
TGTGCCAGTAGCCCAGCGGCATTTGATGGCTACACCTTC
CASSPAAFDGYTF
>TRBV13|-|TRBJ1-5|TRBD1
TGTGCCAGCAGCTTAGGATCAGGGGGGGCAGCCGGTTTTCCCCAGCATTTT
CASSLGSGGAAGFPQHF
>TRBV7-2|-|TRBJ2-1|-
TGTGCCAGCAGCTTAGAGAGCGGCAATGAGCAGTTCTTC
CASSLESGNEQFF
>TRBV4-3|few|TRBJ2-1|TRBD2
TGCGCCAGCAGCCAAGATGGCGGGGGGCCCTACAATGAGCAGTTCTTC
CASSQDGGGPYNEQFF
>TRBV27|-|TRBJ2-1|-
TGTGCCAGCAGTATCCTGACTAGTGCGGAGTACAATGAGCAGTTCTTC
CASSILTSAEYNEQFF
>TRBV16|-|TRBJ2-7|-
TGTGCCAGCAGCCAATCTCAGGCATCCGCGCAGTACTTC
CASSQSQASAQYF
>TRBV27|-|TRBJ2-2|TRBD1
TGTGCCAGCAGTGTATACAGGGGTGCCGGGGAGCTGTTTTTT
CASSVYRGAGELFF
>TRBV13|-|TRBJ2-7|-
TGTGCCAGCAGCTTACGGGCTTTCTACGAGCAGTACTTC
CASSLRAFYEQYF
>TRBV19|-|TRBJ2-7|TRBD1
TGTGCCAGTCGCACCGGGACAGGGAGACCCTACGAGCAGTACTTC
CASRTGTGRPYEQYF
>TRBV27|-|TRBJ2-1|TRBD2
TGTGCCAGCAGCCAGACTAGCGGGAGTTACAATGAGCAGTTCTTC
CASSQTSGSYNEQFF
>TRBV6-5|once|TRBJ2-7|-
TGTGCCAGCAGCGACGGCTCCTACGAGCAGTACTTC
CASSDGSYEQYF
>TRBV19|-|TRBJ1-5|-
TGTGCCAGTAGTATACTCTTACAGGGAGGCAATCAGCCCCAGCATTTT
CASSILLQGGNQPQHF
>TRBV27|-|TRBJ2-1|TRBD2
TGTGCCAGCAGCCACAGGACTAGCGGGAATGAGCAGTTCTTC
CASSHRTSGNEQFF
>TRBV27|-|TRBJ1-5|TRBD1
TGTGCCAGCGGACAGGGACAGGGGTTGGGTCAGCCCCAGCATTTT
CASGQGQGLGQPQHF
>TRBV5-1|-|TRBJ2-3|TRBD2
TGCGCCAGCAGCTTCGGTCGGGGGGGCACAGATACGCAGTATTTT
CASSFGRGGTDTQYF
>TRBV11-1|-|TRBJ1-2|-
TGTGCCAGCACCTCCCGGGACGGCCAAGGATATGGCTACACCTTC
CASTSRDGQGYGYTF
>TRBV7-3|-|TRBJ1-2|TRBD1
TGTGCCAGCAGCTGGGGGACAGGGGAAGGCTACACCTTC
CASSWGTGEGYTF
>TRBV4-3|-|TRBJ1-1|-
TGCGCCAGCAGCCAAGTAGGGGATTTAACTGAAGCTTTCTTT
CASSQVGDLTEAFF
>TRBV7-9|-|TRBJ2-4|-
TGTGCCAGCAGCTCATGGGACGACAGAGCAGACATTCAGTACTTC
CASSSWDDRADIQYF
>TRBV30|once|TRBJ1-6|-
TGTGCCTGGAGTGAAGGGAGCTCCTATAATTCACCCCTCCACTTT
CAWSEGSSYNSPLHF
>TRBV7-3|-|TRBJ2-1|TRBD1
TGTGCCAACAGCCCCGGGACAGGGGTCAATGAGCAGTTCTTC
CANSPGTGVNEQFF
>TRBV11-3|-|TRBJ2-5|-
TGTGCCAGCAGCTTAGTATCATTTAGTGCCGAGACCCAGTACTTC
CASSLVSFSAETQYF
>TRBV7-8|-|TRBJ2-7|TRBD2
TGTGCCAGCAGCTGGGAGCGGGGGTCAGCCTACGAGCAGTACTTC
CASSWERGSAYEQYF
>TRBV6-1|-|TRBJ2-5|-
TGTGCCAGCAGTGAAAAAACTAGCAAAGAGACCCAGTACTTC
CASSEKTSKETQYF
>TRBV11-2|-|TRBJ2-7|-
TGTGCCAGCAGCCCGGGATACGAGCAGTACTTC
CASSPGYEQYF
>TRBV18|-|TRBJ1-5|-
TGTGCCAGCTCCCCTTCGGGGGGCAATCAGCCCCAGCATTTT
CASSPSGGNQPQHF
>TRBV4-2|-|TRBJ1-1|TRBD1
TGTGCCAGCAGAAATGTGACAGGGGTGAACACTGAAGCTTTCTTT
CASRNVTGVNTEAFF